This T cell receptor (beta chain) was sequenced in a study of Graves' ophthalmopathy and Graves' hyperthyroidism. Overall study context: At the time of initial diagnosis and before any treatment, peripheral blood was collected. Points from the study as a whole: Also, most clonotypes expanded in the thyroid above 0.001 frequency appeared in blood. It was with approximately 70% sensitivity and around 72% specificity that the model predicted ophthalmopathy progression. For separating ophthalmopathy from stable hyperthyroidism, a 13-signature model gave 85% to 90% sensitivity and approximately 80% specificity.

Amplification of the TCR beta CDR3 regions used RNA transcripts (as template). HTBI primers served in a first-round RT-PCR, which a second-round multiplex PCR followed. TCRdb recomputed calls from the multiplex PCR reads with MiXCR, one row per CDR3 protein. Of roughly 700,000 distinct CDR3 sequences in the sample, approximately 40% are singletons; the top ten hold about 40%. This clonotype has just a few counts. Its antigen is not identified. Germline V gene lookup returns CDR1 SEHNR and CDR2 FQNEAQ (reference sequence). The ends lost 6 bases at V and 5 bases at J; junction bases unmatched: 6. The CDR3 sequence is 14 residues long.

The chain carries TRBV7-9 and TRBJ1-5; 8 bases agree with TRBD1. Sequenced material: peripheral blood. This clonotype originated in an adult man with Graves' ophthalmopathy. Here the CDR3 reads CASRPDREDQPQHF. CDR3 coding DNA: TGTGCCAGCAGGCCGGACAGGGAGGATCAGCCCCAGCATTTT.